Shown below are 32 T cell receptor beta chains from a single sample sequenced in a study of blood T cells in healthy people across ages. For the second PCR, which ran for 7 to 11 cycles, a sample-barcoded 5' primer and a J-beta primer mix were used. One entry per CDR3 protein results from TCRdb running MiXCR on the 5' RACE reads. The sample includes 850,000 to 1,000,000 distinct CDR3 sequences, roughly 51% of them seen just once. Sequencing was done on a sample of blood. Receptor source: a woman aged 55-69 years in good health.

The V gene is TRBV5-1, the J gene TRBJ2-3, with D possibly TRBD2 on 7 matching bases. With 4 bases removed from V and 1 base from J, the gap between germline ends came to 16 bases. The CDR3 is made up of 16 amino acids. The germline V gene has CDR1 SGHRS and CDR2 YFSETQ. Here the CDR3 reads CASSGGTGGGTDTQYF. The CDR3, as DNA: TGCGCCAGCAGCGGAGGGACGGGGGGCGGCACAGATACGCAGTATTTT. The variable domain in full, completed from reference TRBV5-1 and TRBJ2-3, reads KAGVTQTPRYLIKTRGQQVTLSCSPISGHRSVSWYQQTPGQGLQFLFEYFSETQRNKGNFPGRFSGRQFSNSRSEMNVSTLELGDSALYLCASSGGTGGGTDTQYFGPGTRLTVL.

The V gene is TRBV12-3 or TRBV12-4, the J gene TRBJ2-3; D is unresolved. The CDR3 sequence is 15 residues long. With 1 base removed from V and 4 bases from J, the gap between germline ends came to 12 bases. The CDR3 reads CASSLGRVRADTQYF. CDR3 coding DNA: TGTGCCAGCAGTTTAGGCAGAGTGAGAGCAGATACGCAGTATTTT.

V and J are TRBV7-2 and TRBJ2-5; 10 nucleotides line up with TRBD2. Germline trimming cut 8 bases from V and 4 bases from J; bases unmatched to any gene: 10. Germline V CDR1 and CDR2: SGHTA, FQGNSA. The CDR3 consists of 15 residues. CDR3 sequence: CASDGPAGGGETQYF. The CDR3 DNA follows: TGTGCCAGCGACGGACCAGCGGGAGGGGGAGAGACCCAGTACTTC. Full variable domain (missing parts from reference TRBV7-2 and TRBJ2-5): GAGVSQSPSNKVTEKGKDVELRCDPISGHTALYWYRQSLGQGLEFLIYFQGNSAPDKSGLPSDRFSAERTGGSVSTLTIQRTQQEDSAVYLCASDGPAGGGETQYFGPGTRLLVL.

The table lists this clonotype with a count of one. V and J are TRBV7-9 and TRBJ2-5, with TRBD2 matching 9 bases. This CDR3 contains 17 residues. CDR1 and CDR2 (germline): SEHNR, FQNEAQ (reference sequence). J was trimmed by 3 bases and V by 2 bases; bases with no gene match: 10. For the CDR3, the DNA is TGTGCCAGCAGCTTACGGCGCAGCTTAGCGGGAGAAGAGACCCAGTACTTC. Amino acids: CASSLRRSLAGEETQYF.

This sequence joins TRBV29-1 and TRBJ1-1; the D is unclear. Germline V gene lookup returns CDR1 SQVTM and CDR2 ANQGSEA. V was clipped by 7 bases and J by 3 bases, with 12 bases between them. This CDR3 is built from 12 residues. CDR3 in amino acids: CSASDGDTEAFF. DNA of the CDR3: TGCAGCGCCTCGGATGGGGACACTGAAGCTTTCTTT.

The V call is TRBV20-1, the J call TRBJ2-1; D possibly corresponds to TRBD2 (7 bases). This CDR3 is 15 amino acids long. Trimming cost V 5 bases and J 0 bases, with 14 bases left between them. Germline lookup yields CDR1 DFQATT and CDR2 SNEGSKA (reference sequence). CDR3 sequence: CSAPAGASSYNEQFF. As DNA, the CDR3 is TGCAGTGCTCCGGCGGGGGCCAGCTCCTACAATGAGCAGTTCTTC.

This clonotype was detected a few times. This chain joins TRBV7-2 and TRBJ2-1; no reliable D call. The V gene's germline CDR1 is SGHTA and CDR2 FQGNSA. The V gene lost 5 bases and the J gene lost 0 bases, with 14 bases spanning the gap. There are 16 residues in the CDR3. The CDR3: CASSPRVTTSYNEQFF. The CDR3 bases are TGTGCCAGCAGCCCTAGAGTGACGACCTCCTACAATGAGCAGTTCTTC.

This sequence joins TRBV7-2 and TRBJ2-5, with D maybe TRBD2 (5 bases). The CDR3 sequence is 15 residues long. Germline assignment: CDR1 SGHTA and CDR2 FQGNSA. Trimming left V 0 bases short and J 5 bases short, with 13 bases between. CDR3 bases: TGTGCCAGCAGCTTAGCGCTAGCACCACGGGAGACCCAGTACTTC. This codes for CASSLALAPRETQYF.

This clonotype was seen once. This chain joins TRBV18 and TRBJ2-5; TRBD2 might be the D (6 bases). CDR3 size: 13 residues. Trimming removed 8 bases from V and 1 base from J, with 11 bases in between. CDR1 and CDR2 (germline): KGHSH, LQKENI. DNA for the CDR3: TGTGCCAGCGCCAAAGCGGGCCAAGAGACCCAGTACTTC. This codes for CASAKAGQETQYF.

The V and J genes are TRBV6-2 or TRBV6-3 and TRBJ1-5; 7 bases map to TRBD1. The CDR3 length is 17 residues. Germline V lookup: CDR1 MNHEY, CDR2 SVGEGT. V dropped 7 bases and J dropped 2; count of bases not matched to a gene: 14. The CDR3 loop reads CASTDPRDRERNQPQHF. CDR3 DNA: TGTGCCAGCACCGACCCCCGGGACAGAGAACGCAATCAGCCCCAGCATTTT.

V is TRBV10-3 and J is TRBJ2-3, with TRBD2 identical over 9 bases. CDR1 and CDR2 from the germline V gene are ENHRY and SYGVKD. The length of the CDR3 is 16 residues. J was trimmed by 5 bases and V by 6 bases; bases with no gene match: 12. CDR3 region: CAIRPGVAGGIDTQYF. The CDR3 DNA is TGTGCCATCAGGCCTGGAGTGGCGGGAGGGATAGATACGCAGTATTTT.

This chain joins TRBV20-1 and TRBJ2-1, with D maybe TRBD1 (7 bases). This CDR3 has 14 amino acids. V shed 6 bases and J shed 8 bases, with 20 bases lying between them. From germline, CDR1 is DFQATT and CDR2 SNEGSKA (reference sequence). The CDR3 nucleotides read TGCAGTGCCAGGAGTGGGGCAGGGGGGCATGAGCAGTTCTTC. Translating it yields CSARSGAGGHEQFF.

The chain is built from TRBV5-1 and TRBJ2-5, with D tentatively TRBD2 (6 bases). With the DNA end fitting TRBJ2-7 better, the J assignment may be wrong. In germline, CDR1 is SGHRS, CDR2 YFSETQ. This CDR3 region has 16 residues. CDR3 loop: CASSLVGGTGSYEQYF. The CDR3 bases are TGCGCCAGCAGCTTAGTAGGAGGGACTGGCTCCTACGAGCAGTACTTC.

CDR3 nucleotides: TGTGCCAGCAGGGGGACTGGCTATGGCTACACCTTC. Translation gives CASRGTGYGYTF. The V and J genes are TRBV27 and TRBJ1-2; a possible D gene is TRBD1 (5 bases). Between the trimmed V and J ends, which lost 6 bases and 4 bases, there was a span of 9 bases. Germline V CDR1 and CDR2: MNHEY, SMNVEV (reference sequence). This CDR3 comprises 12 residues.

The V gene is TRBV27, the J gene TRBJ1-1, with 7 bases identical to TRBD1. V shed 4 bases, J shed 1 base, and the junction held 3 bases outside the gene matches. The length of the CDR3 is 14 residues. Germline CDR1 and CDR2: MNHEY and SMNVEV (reference sequence). The CDR3 region has the DNA TGTGCCAGCAGTTCGGGACAGTGGAACACTGAAGCTTTCTTT. Translation: CASSSGQWNTEAFF.

The chain recombines TRBV5-1 with TRBJ2-6, with 8 nucleotides matching TRBD1. V lost 3 bases and J lost 0; bases outside the gene matches: 2. From germline, CDR1 is SGHRS and CDR2 YFSETQ. The CDR3 extends over 16 amino acids. The CDR3: CASSSGQDSGANVLTF. The DNA for the CDR3 is TGCGCCAGCAGCTCGGGACAGGACTCTGGGGCCAACGTCCTGACTTTC.

This clonotype came up a few times. This chain connects TRBV20-1 to TRBJ2-7; a possible D gene is TRBD1 (6 bases). The CDR3 contains 12 residues. Germline lookup yields CDR1 DFQATT and CDR2 SNEGSKA (reference sequence). Trimming cost V 5 bases and J 2 bases, with 10 bases left between them. CDR3 region: CSASDRTYEQYF. CDR3 in DNA: TGCAGTGCTTCCGACAGGACCTACGAGCAGTACTTC.

V usage is TRBV7-2 and J usage is TRBJ2-3; 9 nucleotides match TRBD1. Germline CDR1 is SGHTA and CDR2 is FQGNSA. V was pared by 4 bases and J by 5 bases, with 7 bases of the junction left unmatched. This CDR3 is 15 amino acids long. This CDR3 reads CASSSSGQGIDTQYF. The CDR3 DNA is TGTGCCAGCAGCTCATCGGGACAGGGTATAGATACGCAGTATTTT.

The chain joins TRBV27 to TRBJ2-4; no definite D call. Trimming pared 7 bases from V and 0 bases from J, leaving 10 bases between. Per the germline V gene, CDR1 is MNHEY and CDR2 is SMNVEV (reference sequence). The CDR3 consists of 14 residues. CDR3 sequence reads: CASTSILAKNIQYF. Written as DNA, the CDR3 is TGTGCCAGCACAAGTATACTAGCCAAAAACATTCAGTACTTC.

The rearrangement joins TRBV4-2 to TRBJ2-5, with D possibly matching TRBD2 (5 bases). Germline lookup yields CDR1 LGHNA and CDR2 YNFKEQ. The CDR3 has 17 residues. Trimming took off 5 bases at V and 2 bases at J, with 21 bases between the two ends. CDR3 protein: CASSNLLGLAEQETQYF. The DNA of the CDR3 is TGTGCCAGCAGCAACTTACTCGGGCTAGCAGAGCAAGAGACCCAGTACTTC.

The chain employs TRBV5-1 and TRBJ2-1, with TRBD2 identical over 9 bases. Germline CDR1 reads SGHRS; CDR2 reads YFSETQ. The CDR3 loop spans 15 amino acids. The J segment lost 5 bases and the V segment lost 1 base, leaving 4 bases of the junction unmatched. The CDR3 nucleotides read TGCGCCAGCAGCTTGAATAGCGGGAGCCACAATGAGCAGTTCTTC. This codes for CASSLNSGSHNEQFF.

This clonotype was counted once. J is TRBJ1-1 and V is TRBV5-5, with no clear D. V was cut by 4 bases and J by 2 bases, with 12 bases left in between. Germline V gene data show CDR1 as SGHKS and CDR2 as YYEKEE (reference sequence). The CDR3 sequence is 14 residues long. The CDR3 loop reads CASSERKTNTEAFF. DNA for the CDR3: TGTGCCAGCAGCGAACGGAAAACTAACACTGAAGCTTTCTTT. Full variable domain (rest looked up from reference TRBV5-5 and TRBJ1-1): DAGVTQSPTHLIKTRGQQVTLRCSPISGHKSVSWYQQVLGQGPQFIFQYYEKEERGRGNFPDRFSARQFPNYSSELNVNALLLGDSALYLCASSERKTNTEAFFGQGTRLTVV.

The gene calls are TRBV20-1 and TRBJ2-3; D is unresolved. The length of the CDR3 is 15 residues. CDR1 DFQATT and CDR2 SNEGSKA come from the germline V gene (reference sequence). Trimming took off 1 base at V and 0 bases at J, with 11 bases between the two ends. CDR3 nucleotides: TGCAGTGCTAGAGTAATGCTAACTAGCACAGATACGCAGTATTTT. It is translated as CSARVMLTSTDTQYF.

The table lists this clonotype with a few counts. The CDR3 loop is CSVISGRAADTQYF. CDR3 DNA: TGCAGCGTTATCAGCGGGAGGGCCGCAGATACGCAGTATTTT. V usage is TRBV29-1 and J usage is TRBJ2-3; TRBD2 aligns across 10 bases. V dropped 5 bases and J dropped 4; count of bases not matched to a gene: 6. Germline V gives CDR1 SQVTM, CDR2 ANQGSEA. The CDR3 extends over 14 amino acids.

V usage is TRBV15 and J usage is TRBJ2-7; 8 nucleotides align to TRBD1. The germline V gene has CDR1 LNHNV and CDR2 YYDKDF (reference sequence). V lost 3 bases to trimming and J lost 4 bases; unmatched junction nucleotides: 8. The CDR3 totals 15 residues. This CDR3 is CATSREGQGGYEQYF. The CDR3 DNA sequence: TGTGCCACCAGCAGGGAAGGACAGGGTGGTTACGAGCAGTACTTC.

The table lists this clonotype with a few counts. The chain recombines TRBV10-3 with TRBJ2-7; D is possibly TRBD1 (5 bases). Germline V gene sequence: CDR1 ENHRY, CDR2 SYGVKD. This CDR3 region has 12 residues. V was clipped by 6 bases and J by 4 bases, with 10 bases between them. CDR3: CAIRGSGYEQYF. Written as DNA, the CDR3 is TGTGCCATCAGGGGGTCAGGGTACGAGCAGTACTTC.

The genes are TRBV29-1 and TRBJ1-2; weak D call: TRBD1 (5 bases). The germline V and J ends were trimmed by 4 bases and 4 bases, with 19 bases remaining between them. The CDR3 runs to 15 residues. CDR1 is SQVTM and CDR2 is ANQGSEA in the germline V gene. The CDR3 here is CSVVGHRTTGYGYTF. The CDR3, as DNA: TGCAGCGTTGTGGGGCACCGGACAACGGGCTATGGCTACACCTTC.

The V call is TRBV29-1, the J call TRBJ1-1, with unresolved D. Germline CDR1 reads SQVTM; CDR2 reads ANQGSEA. The length of the CDR3 is 13 residues. Trimming pared 1 base from V and 0 bases from J, leaving 6 bases between. This CDR3 is CSVEATMNTEAFF. For the CDR3, the DNA is TGCAGCGTTGAAGCCACAATGAACACTGAAGCTTTCTTT.

The chain joins TRBV7-9 to TRBJ2-3; D might be TRBD2 (6 bases). The V gene's germline CDR1 is SEHNR and CDR2 FQNEAQ (reference sequence). Trimming removed 5 bases at V and 6 bases at J, with 15 bases between. This CDR3 has 14 residues. CDR3 in DNA: TGTGCCAGCAGCCCCGTGGGGGGTGCGGATACGCAGTATTTT. It specifies CASSPVGGADTQYF.

The chain links TRBV20-1 to TRBJ2-7; D tentatively reads TRBD1 or TRBD2 (5 bases each). The CDR3 is made up of 13 amino acids. Looked up from germline, CDR1 is DFQATT and CDR2 is SNEGSKA (reference sequence). With 4 bases removed from V and 4 bases from J, the gap between germline ends came to 14 bases. The CDR3 DNA follows: TGCAGTGCTATAACGGGACCTCTTTACGAGCAGTACTTC. It specifies CSAITGPLYEQYF.

The V call is TRBV20-1, the J call TRBJ1-6; 12 bases are a match to TRBD1. Germline assignment: CDR1 DFQATT and CDR2 SNEGSKA (reference sequence). J gave up 0 bases and V 2 bases, and 5 bases lay outside the gene matches. The CDR3 is made up of 18 amino acids. CDR3 DNA sequence: TGCAGTGCTAGACCGGGACAGGGGGCCGGCTCCTATAATTCACCCCTCCACTTT. Translating gives CSARPGQGAGSYNSPLHF.

The chain couples TRBV6-6 to TRBJ2-6, with D tentatively TRBD1 (5 bases). Germline lookup yields CDR1 MNHNY and CDR2 SVGAGI (reference sequence). The V end was cut by 2 bases, the J end by 2 bases, with 7 bases between. The CDR3 is 15 residues long. This chain's CDR3 is CASSYQGAGANVLTF. As DNA, the CDR3 is TGTGCCAGCAGTTACCAGGGTGCTGGGGCCAACGTCCTGACTTTC.